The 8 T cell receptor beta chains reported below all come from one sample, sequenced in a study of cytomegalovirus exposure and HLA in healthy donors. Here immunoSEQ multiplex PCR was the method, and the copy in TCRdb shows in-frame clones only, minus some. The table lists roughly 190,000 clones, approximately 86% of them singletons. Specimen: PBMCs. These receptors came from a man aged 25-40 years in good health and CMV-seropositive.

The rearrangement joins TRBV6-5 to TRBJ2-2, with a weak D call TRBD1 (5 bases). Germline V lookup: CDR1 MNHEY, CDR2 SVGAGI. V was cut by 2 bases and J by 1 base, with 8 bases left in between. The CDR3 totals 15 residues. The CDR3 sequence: CASSYGQGNTGELFF. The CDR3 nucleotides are TGTGCCAGCAGTTACGGGCAGGGGAACACCGGGGAGCTGTTTTTT.

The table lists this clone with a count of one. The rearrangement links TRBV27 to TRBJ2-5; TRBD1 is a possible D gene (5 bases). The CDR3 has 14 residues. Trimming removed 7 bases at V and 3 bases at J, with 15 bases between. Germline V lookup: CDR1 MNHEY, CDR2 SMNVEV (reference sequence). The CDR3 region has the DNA TGTGCCAGCACTAACCCAGGGTTAAAAGAGACCCAGTACTTC. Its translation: CASTNPGLKETQYF.

CDR3 sequence reads: CASSDGANYGYTF. The CDR3 DNA is TGTGCCAGCAGTGACGGGGCTAACTATGGCTACACCTTC. This chain joins TRBV6-5 and TRBJ1-2; D not certain. In germline, CDR1 is MNHEY, CDR2 SVGAGI. V gave up 5 bases and J gave up 0 bases, with 7 bases separating them. The CDR3 length is 13 residues.

In nucleotides, the CDR3 is TGTGCCAGCAGTTACGCGGACCAAGAGACCCAGTACTTC. Translation gives CASSYADQETQYF. The V gene is TRBV6-6, the J gene TRBJ2-5, with D unresolved. The germline V and J ends were trimmed by 2 bases and 0 bases, with 4 bases remaining between them. CDR1 is MNHNY and CDR2 is SVGAGI in the germline V gene (reference sequence). The CDR3 is 13 amino acids.

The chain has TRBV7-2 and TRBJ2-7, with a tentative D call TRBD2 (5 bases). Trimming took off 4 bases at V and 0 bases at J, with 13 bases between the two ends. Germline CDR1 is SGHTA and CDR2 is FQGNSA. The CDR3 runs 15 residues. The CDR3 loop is CASSSGLFRSYEQYF. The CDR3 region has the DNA TGTGCCAGCAGCTCAGGACTTTTTCGCTCCTACGAGCAGTACTTC.

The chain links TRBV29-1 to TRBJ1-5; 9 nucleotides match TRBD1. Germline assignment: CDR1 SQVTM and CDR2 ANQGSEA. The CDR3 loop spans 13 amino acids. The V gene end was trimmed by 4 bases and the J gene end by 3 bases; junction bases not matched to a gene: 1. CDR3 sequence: CSVGDRVNQPQHF. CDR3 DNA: TGCAGCGTTGGGGACAGGGTCAATCAGCCCCAGCATTTT.

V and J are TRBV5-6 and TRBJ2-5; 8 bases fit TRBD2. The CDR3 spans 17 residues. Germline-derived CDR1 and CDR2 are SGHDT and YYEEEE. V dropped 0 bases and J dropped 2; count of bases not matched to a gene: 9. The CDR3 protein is CASSLVGGEDLQETQYF. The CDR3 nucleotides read TGTGCCAGCAGCTTGGTCGGGGGGGAAGACCTACAAGAGACCCAGTACTTC.

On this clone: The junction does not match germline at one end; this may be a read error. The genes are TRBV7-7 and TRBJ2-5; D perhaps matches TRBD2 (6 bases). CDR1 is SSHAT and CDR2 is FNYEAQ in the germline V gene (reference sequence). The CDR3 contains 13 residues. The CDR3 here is CASSRSGTGTQYF. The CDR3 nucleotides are TGTGCTAGCAGCCGTAGCGGCACAGGGACCCAGTACTTC. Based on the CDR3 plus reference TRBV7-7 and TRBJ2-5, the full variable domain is GAGVSQSPRYKVTKRGQDVTLRCDPISSHATLYWYQQALGQGPEFLTYFNYEAQPDKSGLPSDRFSAERPEGSISTLTIQRTEQRDSAMYRCASSRSGTGTQYFGPGTRLLVL.